This T cell receptor beta chain was recorded in a study of vaccination effects on CD4 cells after COVID-19. Produced via immunoSEQ multiplex PCR; TCRdb's table is partial and in-frame only. This sample has some 36,000 clones; 55% to 80% occur once, and the top ten carry 4.2%. General study findings and limits: Clones that were induced by infection or by vaccine showed marked contraction late after vaccination.

CDR1 SNHLY and CDR2 FYNNEI come from the germline V gene. The CDR3 is 14 residues long. Trimming removed 7 bases from V and 8 bases from J; junction bases left unmatched: 6. With regard to this clone: Antigen: not known.

Subsequent to roughly 10 days of culture, CD4+ T cells were isolated. Cultures got half-medium changes with IL-2 on days 3 and 7. The V call is TRBV2, the J call TRBJ2-1; 12 nucleotides match TRBD2. Sequencing used CD4+ T cells from PBMCs cultured without peptide, obtained before COVID-19 vaccination. The sequence came from a human donor who received a COVID-19 vaccine. The CDR3 region has the DNA TGTGCCAGCACCCGGACTAGCGGGATCTATGAGCAGTTCTTC. Its protein product is CASTRTSGIYEQFF.